This TCR beta chain was found in a study of T cell responses to AZD1222 COVID-19 vaccine. The germline V gene encodes CDR1 MNHEY and CDR2 SMNVEV (reference sequence). The CDR3 contains 15 residues. V was shortened by 5 bases and J by 4 bases, with 14 bases between the two germline ends. Only in-frame clones appear in the TCRdb table, and some are missing; sequencing was by immunoSEQ multiplex PCR. The table lists some 130,000 clones, 80% to 95% of them singletons. This TCR was sampled from an adult in good health. This sequence joins TRBV27 and TRBJ2-2; a weak D match, TRBD1 (5 bases). The starting material was peripheral blood, obtained on day 0 of AZD1222 vaccination. The CDR3 loop is CASSAALRGTGELFF. As DNA, the CDR3 is TGTGCCAGCAGTGCGGCCCTAAGGGGCACCGGGGAGCTGTTTTTT.